The subject of this entry is one T cell receptor beta chain. The specificity of this receptor is unknown. Base qualities are not recorded, but no much larger clone differs from it by a single base. CDR1 is given as SGHAT and CDR2 as FQNNGV, both from the germline V gene. From cysteine to phenylalanine, the CDR3 is 15 amino acids long. Just CDR3 DNA is preserved here, 45 bases in frame from base 1. Trimming costs V 1 base and J 2 bases, and their ends lie 11 bases apart. This sample stems from a study of beta chain features in type 1 diabetes (dated by TCRdb to 2016 to 2018). As for the study more broadly: Patients and healthy donors did not differ in mean age, gender distribution, total cell number or subset yield. Naive and central memory subsets were obtained from all 30 or so donors, but regulatory and stem cell-like memory subsets were isolated from only 8 patients and roughly 8 healthy donors. A total of 85 million to 110 million sorted cells were examined across all samples, and RNA yield correlated strongly with the number of cells per subset. In the study, recently diagnosed type 1 diabetes patients and matched healthy donors were compared on the TCRB repertoires of their sorted circulating CD4+ T cell subsets. General findings and caveats noted by the study authors: The naive, central memory and regulatory TCRB repertoires appeared to resemble one another more closely among patients than among healthy donors. PCR might favor shorter templates, but patient and control samples were amplified and corrected together, so any skew would affect both groups equally. At VDJ recombination sites, patients with type 1 diabetes made fewer insertions and deleted more nucleotides, a pattern implying thymic rearrangement abnormalities. A moderate but significant shortening of TCRB CDR3 length was observed in type 1 diabetes patients in all four CD4+ subsets. Because cDNA was sequenced instead of genomic DNA, activated cells with high expression could be over-represented, although the groups did not differ in activation or CD3 levels. Only small numbers of individuals were included in the HLA sub-analyses, which left unresolved whether HLA type had any influence on TCRB rearrangement.

All of the isolated RNA was reverse transcribed with the High Capacity cDNA Reverse Transcription Kit, so expressed TCRB transcripts were sequenced. For stem cell-like memory T cell samples, survey-depth immunoSEQ sequencing was used, averaging about 940,000 total reads per sample. Sorted cells were lysed in RLT buffer and RNA was extracted with DNase-treated RNeasy Micro or Mini kits, depending on cell number. To prevent cross-contamination, each cell subset was processed individually, whereas patient and healthy donor samples were processed jointly. Using the immunoSEQ multiplex PCR, TCRB sequences were amplified from cDNA into 87-bp fragments spanning the CDR3 region. Amplicons were sequenced on the Illumina HiSeq platform. Per the original workflow: PCR bias was computationally corrected using synthetic template baselines, reads within Hamming distance 2 were collapsed, and singletons that could not be merged were discarded. By aligning reads against IMGT, V, D and J genes, CDR3 length, and insertions or deletions at six rearrangement sites were assigned. Within each subset, clonotype counts were normalized to the number of sorted cells before true diversity and Gini coefficients were calculated with the tcR R package. The overlap coefficient, calculated on TCRB nucleotide sequences, was used to measure repertoire sharing. What TCRdb holds here is the immuneACCESS table cut down to in-frame rearrangements. Part of the clones is not present; checked against another copy, under half of the missing clones reflect an unresolved V gene, and the others are unexplained. The V and J calls and the clone size are those of that table, but D and trimming were determined from the DNA. In this sample the table shows about 110,000 clones, under 40% of which occur a single time. The ten largest clones capture more than 0.06% of the sample.

Each donor gave one peripheral blood draw, averaging roughly 100 mL, which was collected into heparinised tubes. Using a panel that included CD45RO, CCR7, CD25, CD127, CD95 and CD27, naive, central memory, regulatory and stem cell-like memory CD4+ T cells were sorted on a BD FACSAria II. Every sorted population had a purity above 98%. PBMCs were separated immediately by Lymphoprep density gradient centrifugation and were stained directly, without being cultured. To minimize batch effects, samples were stained and sorted in pairs, one healthy donor with one patient per experiment. Here the chain combines TRBV11-2 and TRBJ2-5, with a tentative D gene TRBD1 over 6 matching bases. The sequencing sample was made of stem cell memory CD4+ T cells from blood. The cell subset or site label corresponds to: stem cell-like memory CD4+ T cells. The receptor was derived from a woman in her late teens or twenties in good health. The CDR3 loop reads CASSLVGTLQETQYF. At the DNA level, the sequence is TGTGCCAGCAGCTTAGTGGGGACATTACAAGAGACCCAGTACTTC.